Included here is one T cell receptor beta chain sequence, with context. This specimen comes from a study of response to subunit inactivated influenza vaccine. Each CDR3 protein gets one entry after TCRdb re-called the RT-PCR reads with MiXCR. The sample contains 500,000 to 700,000 distinct CDR3 sequences, around 21% of which appear only once. Trimming left V 3 bases short and J 4 bases short, with 17 bases between. The CDR3 consists of 16 residues. Germline CDR1 is KGHDR and CDR2 is SFDVKD. This sample also appeared in a second study, on T cells expressing NK-cell markers. That paper states: Synthesis of TCR beta cDNA relied on 5'RACE template switching carrying UMIs. There were seven HCMV-seropositive donors and one seronegative donor among the eight sequenced. T cells sorted in several experiments were restricted to alpha-beta TCR T cells by an anti-gamma-delta TCR antibody. Top CD8+ clonotypes included the dominant CD3+CD56+NKG2C+ clonotypes in six donors. These clonotypes additionally ranked first within the CD3+CD56-NKG2C+ fraction of a handful of donors.

The rearrangement links TRBV24-1 to TRBJ2-5; the D gene is possibly TRBD2 (6 bases). The source material was CD4+ T cells sorted from PBMCs, sampled 11 to 12 days after vaccination. This clonotype originated in a man in his fifties who received an inactivated influenza vaccine. CDR3 residues: CATSDPGLNLGETQYF. DNA for the CDR3: TGTGCCACCAGTGATCCGGGACTCAACCTGGGAGAGACCCAGTACTTC.